These T cell receptor beta chains were read from a single sample in a study of T cells in Graves' hyperthyroidism and ophthalmopathy. TCRdb called the multiplex PCR reads again in MiXCR, with one record for every CDR3 protein. The sample has about 96,000 distinct CDR3 sequences; about 51% are singletons. The specimen was blood. The receptors shown here come from a woman in her thirties or forties with Graves' hyperthyroidism. Both conserved end residues are part of each CDR3. D genes are given only for firm matches. Expanded clones are given a class, and other clones once, few, many or no size at all.

d_gene: .; v_gene: TRBV7-2; abundance: .; j_gene: TRBJ1-1; CDR3aa: CASSLAGVNTEAFF; CDR3nt: TGTGCCAGCAGCCTAGCGGGGGTGAACACTGAAGCTTTCTTT
d_gene: TRBD1; v_gene: TRBV7-9; abundance: .; j_gene: TRBJ1-2; CDR3aa: CASRRQGDGYTF; CDR3nt: TGTGCCAGCAGAAGACAGGGGGATGGCTACACCTTC
d_gene: .; v_gene: TRBV7-8; abundance: .; j_gene: TRBJ2-5; CDR3aa: CASSSERAETQYF; CDR3nt: TGTGCCAGCAGCTCGGAGAGGGCAGAGACCCAGTACTTC
d_gene: .; v_gene: TRBV2; abundance: .; j_gene: TRBJ2-7; CDR3aa: CASGALRAYEQYF; CDR3nt: TGTGCCAGCGGGGCCCTACGTGCCTACGAGCAGTACTTC
d_gene: .; v_gene: TRBV7-2; abundance: .; j_gene: TRBJ1-1; CDR3aa: CASSLFLVGGEAFF; CDR3nt: TGTGCCAGCAGTTTATTTCTGGTAGGGGGTGAAGCTTTCTTT
d_gene: .; v_gene: TRBV7-9; abundance: .; j_gene: TRBJ1-1; CDR3aa: CASPHRENTEAFF; CDR3nt: TGTGCCAGCCCCCACAGGGAGAACACTGAAGCTTTCTTT
d_gene: TRBD1; v_gene: TRBV28; abundance: .; j_gene: TRBJ1-5; CDR3aa: CASSLAPGQGRQPQHF; CDR3nt: TGTGCCAGCAGTTTAGCTCCGGGACAGGGTCGTCAGCCCCAGCATTTT
d_gene: .; v_gene: TRBV5-1; abundance: once; j_gene: TRBJ1-5; CDR3aa: CASGRQPQHF; CDR3nt: TGCGCCAGCGGGCGGCAGCCCCAGCATTTT
d_gene: .; v_gene: TRBV29-1; abundance: many; j_gene: TRBJ2-5; CDR3aa: CSVEDQGYQETQYF; CDR3nt: TGCAGCGTTGAAGATCAGGGATATCAAGAGACCCAGTACTTC
d_gene: .; v_gene: TRBV11-3; abundance: many; j_gene: TRBJ2-5; CDR3aa: CASSPEGRQETQYF; CDR3nt: TGTGCCAGCAGCCCAGAGGGACGTCAAGAGACCCAGTACTTC
d_gene: .; v_gene: TRBV5-1; abundance: few; j_gene: TRBJ2-3; CDR3aa: CASRVGTDTQYF; CDR3nt: TGCGCCAGCAGAGTGGGCACAGATACGCAGTATTTT
d_gene: .; v_gene: TRBV15; abundance: .; j_gene: TRBJ1-4; CDR3aa: CATSSVRTNEKLFF; CDR3nt: TGTGCCACCAGCAGCGTGCGTACTAATGAAAAACTGTTTTTT
d_gene: .; v_gene: TRBV5-1; abundance: many; j_gene: TRBJ2-2; CDR3aa: CASSLASGAAGELFF; CDR3nt: TGCGCCAGCAGCTTGGCCTCCGGGGCGGCCGGGGAGCTGTTTTTT
d_gene: .; v_gene: TRBV10-3; abundance: .; j_gene: TRBJ1-2; CDR3aa: CATRDPLGHGYTF; CDR3nt: TGTGCCACCCGGGATCCTCTTGGCCATGGCTACACCTTC
d_gene: .; v_gene: TRBV20-1; abundance: many; j_gene: TRBJ1-5; CDR3aa: CSARDHSHSNQPQHF; CDR3nt: TGCAGTGCTAGAGATCACAGCCATAGCAATCAGCCCCAGCATTTT
d_gene: .; v_gene: TRBV7-2; abundance: many; j_gene: TRBJ2-7; CDR3aa: CASSLDSGSYEQYF; CDR3nt: TGTGCCAGCAGCTTAGATTCCGGAAGCTACGAGCAGTACTTC
d_gene: TRBD1; v_gene: TRBV7-2; abundance: medium-sized; j_gene: TRBJ1-1; CDR3aa: CASSYRGRVTEAFF; CDR3nt: TGTGCCAGCAGCTACAGGGGGAGGGTCACTGAAGCTTTCTTT
d_gene: TRBD1; v_gene: TRBV7-6; abundance: .; j_gene: TRBJ2-7; CDR3aa: CASSFGQGEYEQYF; CDR3nt: TGTGCCAGCAGCTTTGGACAGGGAGAATACGAGCAGTACTTC
d_gene: .; v_gene: TRBV5-1; abundance: many; j_gene: TRBJ1-2; CDR3aa: CASSLAGDRLFNYGYTF; CDR3nt: TGCGCCAGCAGCTTGGCCGGGGACCGATTGTTTAACTATGGCTACACCTTC
d_gene: .; v_gene: TRBV5-1; abundance: .; j_gene: TRBJ1-6; CDR3aa: CASSFQGGDAYNSPLHF; CDR3nt: TGCGCCAGCAGCTTCCAGGGAGGGGACGCCTATAATTCACCCCTCCACTTT
d_gene: .; v_gene: TRBV15; abundance: .; j_gene: TRBJ1-6; CDR3aa: CATSNGTLHF; CDR3nt: TGTGCCACCAGCAACGGGACTCTCCACTTT
d_gene: .; v_gene: TRBV6-6; abundance: .; j_gene: TRBJ1-3; CDR3aa: CASSSGVYTIYF; CDR3nt: TGTGCCAGCAGTTCGGGTGTTTACACCATATATTTT